The text below deals with one T cell receptor beta chain. The V gene's germline CDR1 is MDHEN and CDR2 SYDVKM. V was pared by 5 bases and J by 5 bases, with 25 bases between. There are 18 residues in the CDR3. The data stem from a study of blood T cell repertoires in COVID-19. Sequencing was performed with immunoSEQ multiplex PCR; in TCRdb, only in-frame clones are kept and a portion is missing. Among a few hundred thousand clones, over 80% were seen once, and the ten largest hold around 4.5%. This chain joins TRBV28 and TRBJ1-3; a possible D gene is TRBD1 (6 bases). Sequencing was carried out using peripheral blood. This TCR was sampled from a man in his 60s who had recovered from COVID-19. CDR3 in DNA: TGTGCCAGCAGTGACAGGTCACCCAGACACTTTTCTCGAAACACCATATATTTT. The encoded protein is CASSDRSPRHFSRNTIYF.